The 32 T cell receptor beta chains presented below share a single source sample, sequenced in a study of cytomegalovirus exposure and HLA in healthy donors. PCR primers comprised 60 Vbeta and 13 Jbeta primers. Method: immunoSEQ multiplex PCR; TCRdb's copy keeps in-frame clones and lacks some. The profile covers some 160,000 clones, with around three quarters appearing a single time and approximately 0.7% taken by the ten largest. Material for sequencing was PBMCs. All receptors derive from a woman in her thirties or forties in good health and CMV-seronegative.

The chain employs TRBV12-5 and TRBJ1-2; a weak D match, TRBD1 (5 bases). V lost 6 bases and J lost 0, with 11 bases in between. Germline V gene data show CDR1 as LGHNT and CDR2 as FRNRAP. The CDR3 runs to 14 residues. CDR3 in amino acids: CASGRQGANYGYTF. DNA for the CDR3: TGTGCTAGTGGCCGTCAAGGGGCTAACTATGGCTACACCTTC.

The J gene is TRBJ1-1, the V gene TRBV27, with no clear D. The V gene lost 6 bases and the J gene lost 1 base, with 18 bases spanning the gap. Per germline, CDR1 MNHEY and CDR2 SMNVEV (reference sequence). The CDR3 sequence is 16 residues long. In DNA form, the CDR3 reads TGTGCCAGCAGCCCACTCCCCCGAGGCCCGAACACTGAAGCTTTCTTT. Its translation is CASSPLPRGPNTEAFF.

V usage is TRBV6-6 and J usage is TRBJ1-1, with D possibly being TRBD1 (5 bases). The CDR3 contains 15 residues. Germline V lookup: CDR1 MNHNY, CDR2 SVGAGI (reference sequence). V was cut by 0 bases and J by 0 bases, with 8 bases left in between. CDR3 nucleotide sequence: TGTGCCAGCAGTTACTCTAAGGGGATGAACACTGAAGCTTTCTTT. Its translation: CASSYSKGMNTEAFF.

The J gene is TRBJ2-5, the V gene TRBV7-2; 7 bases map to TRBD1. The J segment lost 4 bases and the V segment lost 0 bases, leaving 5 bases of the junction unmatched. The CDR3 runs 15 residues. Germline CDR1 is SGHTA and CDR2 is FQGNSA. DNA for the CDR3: TGTGCCAGCAGCTTAGCGACAGGGTTCTTAGAGACCCAGTACTTC. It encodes CASSLATGFLETQYF.

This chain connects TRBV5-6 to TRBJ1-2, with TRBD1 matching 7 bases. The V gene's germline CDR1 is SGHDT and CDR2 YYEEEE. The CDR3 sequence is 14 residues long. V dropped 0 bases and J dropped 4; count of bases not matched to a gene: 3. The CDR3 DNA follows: TGTGCCAGCAGCTTGGGGGACAGTTTCTATGGCTACACCTTC. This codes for CASSLGDSFYGYTF. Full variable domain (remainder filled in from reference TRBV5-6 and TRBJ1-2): DAGVTQSPTHLIKTRGQQVTLRCSPKSGHDTVSWYQQALGQGPQFIFQYYEEEERQRGNFPDRFSGHQFPNYSSELNVNALLLGDSALYLCASSLGDSFYGYTFGSGTRLTVV.

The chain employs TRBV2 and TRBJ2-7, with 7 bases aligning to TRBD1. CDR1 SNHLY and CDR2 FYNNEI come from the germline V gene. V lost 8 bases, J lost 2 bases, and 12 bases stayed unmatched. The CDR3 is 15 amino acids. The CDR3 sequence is CASVLDRVGPYEQYF. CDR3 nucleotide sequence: TGTGCCAGCGTTCTAGACAGGGTAGGACCCTACGAGCAGTACTTC.

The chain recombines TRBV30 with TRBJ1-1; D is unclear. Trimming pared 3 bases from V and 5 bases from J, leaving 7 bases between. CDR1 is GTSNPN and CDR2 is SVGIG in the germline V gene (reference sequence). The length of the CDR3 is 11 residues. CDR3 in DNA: TGTGCCTGGAGCCCGGGGACTGAAGCTTTCTTT. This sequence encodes CAWSPGTEAFF.

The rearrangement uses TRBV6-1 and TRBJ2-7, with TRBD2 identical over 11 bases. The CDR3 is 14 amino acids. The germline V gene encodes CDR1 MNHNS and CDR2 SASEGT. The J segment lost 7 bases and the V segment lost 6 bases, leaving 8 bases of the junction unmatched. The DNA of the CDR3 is TGTGCCAGCAGGAGGGAGCTAGCGGGAGGTGAGCAGTACTTC. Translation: CASRRELAGGEQYF.

CDR3 region: CASSQDAPLDEQYF. The CDR3, as DNA: TGCGCCAGCAGCCAAGATGCCCCATTAGACGAGCAGTACTTC. The chain links TRBV4-1 to TRBJ2-7; D is unclear. Germline loops: CDR1 MGHRA, CDR2 YSYEKL. This CDR3 comprises 14 residues. Trimming left V 0 bases short and J 5 bases short, with 11 bases between.

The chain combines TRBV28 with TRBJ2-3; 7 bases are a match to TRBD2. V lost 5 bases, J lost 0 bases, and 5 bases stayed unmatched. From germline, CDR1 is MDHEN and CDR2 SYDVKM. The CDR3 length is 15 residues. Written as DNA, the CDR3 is TGTGCCAGCAGTCCTGGACTAGTGAGCACAGATACGCAGTATTTT. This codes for CASSPGLVSTDTQYF.

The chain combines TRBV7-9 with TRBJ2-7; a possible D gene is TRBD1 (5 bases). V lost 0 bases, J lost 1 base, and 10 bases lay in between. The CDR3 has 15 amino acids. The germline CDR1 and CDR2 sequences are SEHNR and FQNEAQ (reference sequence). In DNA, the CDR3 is TGTGCCAGCAGCTTAGCGGGGCATTCTTCCTACGAGCAGTACTTC. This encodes CASSLAGHSSYEQYF.

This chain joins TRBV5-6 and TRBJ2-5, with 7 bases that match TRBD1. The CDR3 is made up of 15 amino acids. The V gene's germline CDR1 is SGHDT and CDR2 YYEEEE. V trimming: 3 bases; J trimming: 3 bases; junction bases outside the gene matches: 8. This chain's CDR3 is CASSSPGTDEETQYF. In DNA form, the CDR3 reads TGTGCCAGCAGCTCACCCGGGACAGACGAAGAGACCCAGTACTTC.

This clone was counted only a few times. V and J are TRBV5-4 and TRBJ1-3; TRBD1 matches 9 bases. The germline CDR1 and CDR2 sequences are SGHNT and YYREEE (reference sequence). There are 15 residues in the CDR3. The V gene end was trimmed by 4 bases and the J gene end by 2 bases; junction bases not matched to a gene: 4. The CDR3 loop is CASSQDRGTGNTIYF. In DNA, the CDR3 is TGTGCCAGCAGCCAGGACAGGGGCACTGGAAACACCATATATTTT.

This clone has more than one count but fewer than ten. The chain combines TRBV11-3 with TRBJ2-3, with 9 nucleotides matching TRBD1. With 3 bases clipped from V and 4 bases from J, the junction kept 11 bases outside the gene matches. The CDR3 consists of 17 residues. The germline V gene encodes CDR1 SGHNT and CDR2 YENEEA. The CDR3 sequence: CASSLSPGTGSADTQYF. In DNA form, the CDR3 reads TGTGCCAGCAGCTTGTCGCCCGGGACAGGGAGCGCAGATACGCAGTATTTT.

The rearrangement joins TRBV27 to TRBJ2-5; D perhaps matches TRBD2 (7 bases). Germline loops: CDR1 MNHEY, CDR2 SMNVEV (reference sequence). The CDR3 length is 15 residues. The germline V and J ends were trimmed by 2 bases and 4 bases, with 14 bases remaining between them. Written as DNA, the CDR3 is TGTGCCAGCAGTTTAAGGGGGGGGGCTGGAGAGACCCAGTACTTC. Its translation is CASSLRGGAGETQYF.

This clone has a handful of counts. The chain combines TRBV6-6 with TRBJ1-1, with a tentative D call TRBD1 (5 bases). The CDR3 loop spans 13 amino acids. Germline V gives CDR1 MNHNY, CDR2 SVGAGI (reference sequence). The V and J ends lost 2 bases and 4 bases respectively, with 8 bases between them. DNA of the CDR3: TGTGCCAGCAGTTACGGGGGGAGCACTGAAGCTTTCTTT. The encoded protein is CASSYGGSTEAFF.

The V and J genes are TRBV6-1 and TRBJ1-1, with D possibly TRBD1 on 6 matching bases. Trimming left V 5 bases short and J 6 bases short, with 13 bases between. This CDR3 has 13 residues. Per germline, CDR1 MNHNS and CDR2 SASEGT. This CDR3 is CASSFLQGPEAFF. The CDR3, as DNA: TGTGCCAGCAGTTTCTTACAGGGTCCTGAAGCTTTCTTT.

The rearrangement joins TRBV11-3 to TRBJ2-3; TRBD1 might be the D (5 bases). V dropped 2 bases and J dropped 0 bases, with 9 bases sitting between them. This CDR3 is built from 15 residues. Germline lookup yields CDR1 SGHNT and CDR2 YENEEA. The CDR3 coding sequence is TGTGCCAGCAGCTTACAGGGATCTAGCACAGATACGCAGTATTTT. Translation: CASSLQGSSTDTQYF.

The CDR3 DNA reads TGTGCCAGCAGCCCTCCGGGGCGCGGGGGCGCAGATACGCAGTATTTT. Translating gives CASSPPGRGGADTQYF. The V gene is TRBV14, the J gene TRBJ2-3, with D perhaps TRBD2 (7 bases). CDR1 and CDR2 from the germline V gene are SGHDN and FVKESK. The V gene lost 4 bases and the J gene lost 4 bases, with 18 bases spanning the gap. The CDR3 has 16 residues.

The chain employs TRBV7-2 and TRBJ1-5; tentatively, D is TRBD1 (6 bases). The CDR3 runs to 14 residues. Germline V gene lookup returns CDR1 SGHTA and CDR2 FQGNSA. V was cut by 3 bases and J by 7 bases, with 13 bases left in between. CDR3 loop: CASSLVGGRQPQHF. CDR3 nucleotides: TGTGCCAGCAGCTTGGTGGGGGGGCGCCAGCCCCAGCATTTT. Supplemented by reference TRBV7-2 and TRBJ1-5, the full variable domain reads GAGVSQSPSNKVTEKGKDVELRCDPISGHTALYWYRQSLGQGLEFLIYFQGNSAPDKSGLPSDRFSAERTGGSVSTLTIQRTQQEDSAVYLCASSLVGGRQPQHFGDGTRLSIL.

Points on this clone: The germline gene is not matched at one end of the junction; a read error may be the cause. CDR3 DNA sequence: TGTTCCAGCAGCCGATCGTTGGGTGGGAGTGCTGGAAACACCATATATTTT. It is translated as CSSSRSLGGSAGNTIYF. The chain recombines TRBV7-9 with TRBJ1-3, with no clear D. The V gene's germline CDR1 is SEHNR and CDR2 FQNEAQ (reference sequence). The CDR3 spans 17 residues.

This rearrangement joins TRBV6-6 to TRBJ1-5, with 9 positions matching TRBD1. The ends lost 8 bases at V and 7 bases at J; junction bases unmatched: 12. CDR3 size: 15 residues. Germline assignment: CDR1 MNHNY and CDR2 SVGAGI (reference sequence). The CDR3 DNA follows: TGTGCCAGCGAACGGGTGGGGACAGGGAACCAGCCCCAGCATTTT. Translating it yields CASERVGTGNQPQHF.

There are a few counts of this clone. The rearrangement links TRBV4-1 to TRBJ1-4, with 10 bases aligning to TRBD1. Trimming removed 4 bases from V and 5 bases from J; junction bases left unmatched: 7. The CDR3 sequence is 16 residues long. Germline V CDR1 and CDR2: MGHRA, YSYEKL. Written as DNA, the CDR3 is TGCGCCAGCAGCCCGGGACAGGGGATTCGGAATGAAAAACTGTTTTTT. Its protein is CASSPGQGIRNEKLFF.

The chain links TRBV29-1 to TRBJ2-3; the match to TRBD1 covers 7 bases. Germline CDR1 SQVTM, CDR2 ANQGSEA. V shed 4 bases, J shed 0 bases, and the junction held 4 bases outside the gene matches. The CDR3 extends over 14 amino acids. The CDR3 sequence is CSVVQGSSTDTQYF. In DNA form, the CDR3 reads TGCAGCGTTGTACAGGGGAGTAGCACAGATACGCAGTATTTT.

The CDR3: CASSQVRGNEQYF. The CDR3 DNA reads TGCGCCAGCAGCCAAGTGCGCGGGAACGAGCAGTACTTC. V usage is TRBV4-3 and J usage is TRBJ2-7; a possible D gene is TRBD2 (6 bases). Germline V gene data show CDR1 as LGHNA and CDR2 as YSLEER. The CDR3 runs to 13 residues. With 1 base removed from V and 5 bases from J, the gap between germline ends came to 9 bases.

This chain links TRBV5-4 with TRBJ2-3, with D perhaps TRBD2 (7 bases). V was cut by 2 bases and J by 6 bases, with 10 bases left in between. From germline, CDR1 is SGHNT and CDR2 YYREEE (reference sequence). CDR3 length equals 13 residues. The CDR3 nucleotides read TGTGCCAGCAGCTTCGGGGGGCCCGATACGCAGTATTTT. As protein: CASSFGGPDTQYF. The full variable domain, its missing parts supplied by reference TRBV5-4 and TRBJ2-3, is ETGVTQSPTHLIKTRGQQVTLRCSSQSGHNTVSWYQQALGQGPQFIFQYYREEENGRGNFPPRFSGLQFPNYSSELNVNALELDDSALYLCASSFGGPDTQYFGPGTRLTVL.

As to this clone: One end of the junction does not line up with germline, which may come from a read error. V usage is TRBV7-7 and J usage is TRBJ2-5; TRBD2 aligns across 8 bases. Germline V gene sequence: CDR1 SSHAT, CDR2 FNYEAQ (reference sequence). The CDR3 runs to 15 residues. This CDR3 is CASSPNSGAQETQYF. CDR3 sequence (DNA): TGTGCTAGCAGCCCTAATAGCGGGGCCCAAGAGACCCAGTACTTC.

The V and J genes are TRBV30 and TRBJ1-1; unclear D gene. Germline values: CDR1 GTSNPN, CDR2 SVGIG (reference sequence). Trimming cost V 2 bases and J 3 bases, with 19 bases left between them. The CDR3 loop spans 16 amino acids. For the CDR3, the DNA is TGTGCCTGGAGTCACGGAGGCGCCAGTGAGTACACTGAAGCTTTCTTT. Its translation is CAWSHGGASEYTEAFF.

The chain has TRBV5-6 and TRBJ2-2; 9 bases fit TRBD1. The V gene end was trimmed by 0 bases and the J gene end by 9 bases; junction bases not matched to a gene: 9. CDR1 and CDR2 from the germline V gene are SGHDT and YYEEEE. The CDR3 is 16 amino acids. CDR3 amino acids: CASSLEGDREARELFF. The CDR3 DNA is TGTGCCAGCAGCTTGGAAGGGGACAGGGAGGCTCGGGAGCTGTTTTTT.

The CDR3 DNA reads TGTGCCAGCAGCTTGGAGTTGAAATCGGACGAGCAGTACTTC. Its translation is CASSLELKSDEQYF. The chain combines TRBV5-5 with TRBJ2-7; D call uncertain. Germline CDR1 and CDR2: SGHKS and YYEKEE (reference sequence). V lost 0 bases, J lost 5 bases, and 12 bases lay in between. The CDR3 is 14 residues long.

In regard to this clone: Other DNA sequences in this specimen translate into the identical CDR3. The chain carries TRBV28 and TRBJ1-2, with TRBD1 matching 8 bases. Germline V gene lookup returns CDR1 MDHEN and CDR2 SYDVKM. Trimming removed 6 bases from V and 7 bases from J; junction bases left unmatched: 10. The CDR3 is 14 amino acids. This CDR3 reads CASSLPVGTGGYTF. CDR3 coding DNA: TGTGCCAGCAGCTTGCCCGTTGGGACAGGTGGCTACACCTTC.

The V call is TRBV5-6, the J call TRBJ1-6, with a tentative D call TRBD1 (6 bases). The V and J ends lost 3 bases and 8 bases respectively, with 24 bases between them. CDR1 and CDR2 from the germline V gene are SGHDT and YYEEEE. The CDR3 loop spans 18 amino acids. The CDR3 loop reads CASSSPLARGPYYSPLHF. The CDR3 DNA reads TGTGCCAGCAGCTCACCCCTGGCCAGGGGCCCTTATTATTCACCCCTCCACTTT.